This T cell receptor beta chain was sequenced in a study of siplizumab effects on memory and regulatory T cells. Study-level points and caveats: The alloreactive clones that mapped to unstimulated subsets made up only a minor fraction.

With regard to this clone: Its antigen remains unknown.

TCRdb's table, derived via immunoSEQ multiplex PCR, lists solely in-frame clones and lacks some. The sample carries 60,000 to 70,000 clones, 88% recorded once. V gave up 5 bases and J gave up 0 bases, with 15 bases separating them. Germline V gene lookup returns CDR1 SGDLS and CDR2 YYNGEE. The CDR3 sequence is 15 residues long. This clonotype was sampled from a human donor in good health. The source material was Tregs sorted from blood. This sequence joins TRBV9 and TRBJ2-7; D might be TRBD1 or TRBD2, each matching 5 bases. CDR3 in amino acids: CASRRDLRASYEQYF. The CDR3 nucleotides read TGTGCCAGCAGGAGGGACCTTCGGGCCTCCTACGAGCAGTACTTC.